The 29 T cell receptor beta chains reported below all come from one sample, sequenced in a study of T cell responses to AZD1222 COVID-19 vaccine. Data came from immunoSEQ multiplex PCR; TCRdb stores just in-frame clones and leaves some out. The table has about 100,000 clones, roughly 87% seen once. The sample in question was peripheral blood, obtained on day 0 of AZD1222 vaccination. These TCRs come from an adult in good health.

The genes are TRBV12-3 or TRBV12-4 and TRBJ2-3; D not certain. Between the trimmed V and J ends, which lost 4 bases and 3 bases, there was a span of 5 bases. The CDR3 spans 12 residues. The CDR3: CASSSQTDTQYF. Here the CDR3 DNA reads TGTGCCAGCAGTTCACAGACAGATACGCAGTATTTT.

This chain uses TRBV2 with TRBJ2-7; 8 bases align to TRBD1. Germline loops: CDR1 SNHLY, CDR2 FYNNEI. The CDR3 loop spans 14 amino acids. With V trimmed by 7 bases and J by 1 base, 6 bases remained unmatched. CDR3 coding DNA: TGTGCCAGCACCCCGGGACAGGCGTCCTACGAGCAGTACTTC. Translated, it gives CASTPGQASYEQYF.

The chain joins TRBV29-1 to TRBJ2-1; 11 nucleotides align to TRBD2. J gave up 7 bases and V 2 bases, and 4 bases lay outside the gene matches. Germline V gene sequence: CDR1 SQVTM, CDR2 ANQGSEA. CDR3 length: 14 amino acids. The CDR3: CSVERLAGGNEQFF. DNA of the CDR3: TGCAGCGTTGAAAGGTTAGCGGGAGGGAATGAGCAGTTCTTC.

V is TRBV7-9 and J is TRBJ1-1; D is possibly TRBD1 (6 bases). CDR1 and CDR2 (germline): SEHNR, FQNEAQ (reference sequence). The CDR3 is 13 residues long. Between the trimmed V and J ends, which lost 6 bases and 5 bases, there was a span of 13 bases. CDR3 residues: CASSIQGVTEAFF. CDR3 sequence (DNA): TGTGCCAGCAGTATACAGGGAGTAACTGAAGCTTTCTTT.

The J gene is TRBJ1-2, the V gene TRBV7-9; 7 nucleotides align to TRBD1. The CDR3 runs to 14 residues. Germline values: CDR1 SEHNR, CDR2 FQNEAQ (reference sequence). The trim removed 4 bases at V and 6 bases at J, leaving 8 bases unmatched. CDR3 region: CASSWDSLLDGYTF. CDR3 nucleotide sequence: TGTGCCAGCAGCTGGGACAGCCTCCTGGATGGCTACACCTTC. The full variable domain, rest sourced from reference TRBV7-9 and TRBJ1-2, is DTGVSQNPRHKITKRGQNVTFRCDPISEHNRLYWYRQTLGQGPEFLTYFQNEAQLEKSRLLSDRFSAERPKGSFSTLEIQRTEQGDSAMYLCASSWDSLLDGYTFGSGTRLTVV.

The chain combines TRBV20-1 with TRBJ2-7; D ambiguous. With 1 base removed from V and 12 bases from J, the gap between germline ends came to 13 bases. CDR1 DFQATT and CDR2 SNEGSKA come from the germline V gene (reference sequence). This CDR3 spans 11 amino acids. The CDR3 spells CSARVHCFRYV. The CDR3 nucleotides are TGCAGTGCTAGAGTCCACTGCTTTAGGTACGTC.

The chain combines TRBV3-1 (or the pseudogene TRBV3-2) with TRBJ2-7, with 7 bases lining up with TRBD1. The germline gives CDR1 LGHDT, CDR2 YNNKEL (reference sequence). With V trimmed by 6 bases and J by 5 bases, 4 bases remained unmatched. This CDR3 spans 12 amino acids. The CDR3 region has the DNA TGTGCCAGCAGGGACCAGGGGGACGAGCAGTACTTC. Protein: CASRDQGDEQYF.

The gene calls are TRBV19 and TRBJ1-5; 8 nucleotides agree with TRBD1. Germline lookup yields CDR1 LNHDA and CDR2 SQIVND (reference sequence). V lost 5 bases to trimming and J lost 0 bases; unmatched junction nucleotides: 6. The CDR3 extends over 16 amino acids. For the CDR3, the DNA is TGTGCCAGTAGTGACAGGGGTGATTATAGCAATCAGCCCCAGCATTTT. Protein: CASSDRGDYSNQPQHF.

This clone was detected only once. V usage is TRBV7-3 and J usage is TRBJ2-1, with 8 nucleotides matching TRBD1. This CDR3 region has 16 residues. The germline V gene encodes CDR1 SGHTA and CDR2 FQGTGA. V shed 2 bases, J shed 4 bases, and the junction held 7 bases outside the gene matches. CDR3 sequence (DNA): TGTGCCAGCAGCTTATATGGACAGGGCCGGTACAATGAGCAGTTCTTC. It specifies CASSLYGQGRYNEQFF.

This clone showed up just a few times. The V call is TRBV7-9, the J call TRBJ1-5, with D perhaps matching TRBD1 (6 bases). This CDR3 is 13 amino acids long. Trimming shortened V by 6 bases and J by 6 bases, and 12 bases separated the two germline ends. The germline V gene has CDR1 SEHNR and CDR2 FQNEAQ (reference sequence). This chain's CDR3 is CASSRGGRQPQHF. The CDR3 coding sequence is TGTGCCAGCAGTAGGGGGGGACGTCAGCCCCAGCATTTT.

The rearrangement links TRBV7-2 to TRBJ1-1; D remains ambiguous. The CDR3 runs 13 residues. Germline CDR1 is SGHTA and CDR2 is FQGNSA. The V end was cut by 1 base, the J end by 6 bases, with 9 bases between. The CDR3 DNA reads TGTGCCAGCAGCTTAGAGTGGGGAGCTGAAGCTTTCTTT. Residues: CASSLEWGAEAFF.

The rearrangement uses TRBV19 and TRBJ1-1; D ambiguous. From germline, CDR1 is LNHDA and CDR2 SQIVND (reference sequence). The CDR3 has 13 residues. Trimming pared 6 bases from V and 5 bases from J, leaving 13 bases between. CDR3 sequence: CASRWIQRTEAFF. Here the CDR3 DNA reads TGTGCCAGTAGATGGATCCAACGGACTGAAGCTTTCTTT.

The chain's CDR3 is CAISEVTGNGYTF. The CDR3 DNA reads as TGTGCCATCAGTGAGGTAACAGGGAATGGCTACACCTTC. The chain is built from TRBV10-3 and TRBJ1-2, with D possibly matching TRBD1 (6 bases). The V gene's germline CDR1 is ENHRY and CDR2 SYGVKD. The V and J ends lost 2 bases and 6 bases respectively, with 10 bases between them. There are 13 residues in the CDR3.

The chain has TRBV5-8 and TRBJ1-5; 12 nucleotides line up with TRBD1. CDR1 and CDR2 (germline): SGHTS, YDEGEE. The CDR3 consists of 17 residues. Trimming took 4 bases from V and 2 from J; bases not matched to a gene: 7. The CDR3, as DNA: TGTGCCAGCAGCACCGGGACAGGGGGCTATGGCAATCAGCCCCAGCATTTT. This sequence encodes CASSTGTGGYGNQPQHF.

This clone was recorded once. The CDR3 DNA sequence: TGTGCCAGCAGCAAAGCCGATAATTCCGGGACAGGGGGCTTGAACACTGAAGCTTTCTTT. Its translation is CASSKADNSGTGGLNTEAFF. The chain joins TRBV21-1 to TRBJ1-1; TRBD1, the table's D call, lacks a check against the DNA. TRBV21-1 is reported as a pseudogene. There are 20 residues in the CDR3.

The rearrangement links TRBV5-6 to TRBJ1-6, with D possibly TRBD1 on 5 matching bases. Trimming removed 4 bases from V and 7 bases from J, with 12 bases in between. Germline V lookup: CDR1 SGHDT, CDR2 YYEEEE. CDR3 length: 14 amino acids. The CDR3 region is CASSPLRGNSPLHF. The CDR3 DNA reads TGTGCCAGCAGCCCCCTTCGGGGGAATTCACCCCTCCACTTT. Full variable domain (remainder filled in from reference TRBV5-6 and TRBJ1-6): DAGVTQSPTHLIKTRGQQVTLRCSPKSGHDTVSWYQQALGQGPQFIFQYYEEEERQRGNFPDRFSGHQFPNYSSELNVNALLLGDSALYLCASSPLRGNSPLHFGNGTRLTVT.

CDR3 in amino acids: CASRHRGQAHLYGYTF. The CDR3 DNA is TGTGCCAGTAGGCATAGGGGACAGGCGCACCTCTATGGCTACACCTTC. The chain couples TRBV19 to TRBJ1-2; 8 positions agree with TRBD1. The CDR3 is 16 amino acids. The V gene's germline CDR1 is LNHDA and CDR2 SQIVND (reference sequence). V shed 6 bases, J shed 4 bases, and the junction held 13 bases outside the gene matches.

CDR3: CASSPGQGNEKLFF. CDR3 sequence (DNA): TGTGCCAGCAGCCCAGGACAGGGGAATGAAAAACTGTTTTTT. V usage is TRBV7-8 and J usage is TRBJ1-4; 9 bases match TRBD1. Germline V gives CDR1 SGHVS, CDR2 FQNEAQ. CDR3 length equals 14 residues. J gave up 5 bases and V 5 bases, and 3 bases lay outside the gene matches.

The chain carries TRBV2 and TRBJ2-3; D is uncertain. Trimming took off 4 bases at V and 0 bases at J, with 8 bases between the two ends. In germline, CDR1 is SNHLY, CDR2 FYNNEI. The CDR3 extends over 14 amino acids. In DNA, the CDR3 is TGTGCCAGCAGTGGAATGGAGAGCACAGATACGCAGTATTTT. Protein sequence: CASSGMESTDTQYF.

The CDR3 DNA reads TGTGCCAGCAGCTTATCTGGGGGGGAGACCCAGTACTTC. Its translation is CASSLSGGETQYF. The chain combines TRBV7-3 with TRBJ2-5; possibly TRBD2 for D (6 bases). Trimming took 2 bases from V and 5 from J, leaving 9 bases between them. CDR3 length: 13 residues. Germline CDR1 reads SGHTA; CDR2 reads FQGTGA.

This chain links TRBV30 with TRBJ1-2, with D possibly TRBD1 on 5 matching bases. The V end lost 3 bases, the J end lost 1 base, and 18 bases lay between the germline ends. In germline, CDR1 is GTSNPN, CDR2 SVGIG (reference sequence). The CDR3 runs 16 residues. The CDR3 DNA sequence: TGTGCCTGGAGCTCTAGACAGCCTTTCCTTAACTATGGCTACACCTTC. Its protein is CAWSSRQPFLNYGYTF.

The chain couples TRBV5-1 to TRBJ2-7; 10 nucleotides line up with TRBD1. The germline CDR1 and CDR2 sequences are SGHRS and YFSETQ. The CDR3 runs to 16 residues. V dropped 4 bases and J dropped 4; count of bases not matched to a gene: 11. The CDR3 nucleotides read TGCGCCAGCAGCACCCGACAGGGGGCAAAGGGTTACGAGCAGTACTTC. Amino acids: CASSTRQGAKGYEQYF.

For this clone: Other DNA sequences from this sample encode an identical CDR3 as well. The gene calls are TRBV5-1 and TRBJ2-6, with no clear D. Trimming left V 0 bases short and J 0 bases short, with 4 bases between. Germline V gene sequence: CDR1 SGHRS, CDR2 YFSETQ. The CDR3 covers 15 residues. This CDR3 reads CASSLGLSGANVLTF. CDR3 DNA: TGCGCCAGCAGCTTGGGCCTCTCTGGGGCCAACGTCCTGACTTTC.

V is TRBV6-4 and J is TRBJ1-1; 7 bases agree with TRBD1. The CDR3 is 14 residues long. V was pared by 7 bases and J by 0 bases, with 5 bases of the junction left unmatched. Germline V CDR1 and CDR2: MRHNA, SNTAGT. The CDR3 DNA reads as TGTGCCAGCAAGACAGGGATTATGAACACTGAAGCTTTCTTT. Encoded protein: CASKTGIMNTEAFF.

The chain links TRBV2 to TRBJ2-7; 9 bases align to TRBD2. The CDR3 has 15 amino acids. V lost 6 bases to trimming and J lost 1 base; unmatched junction nucleotides: 7. Germline assignment: CDR1 SNHLY and CDR2 FYNNEI. This CDR3 is CASRDWTSASYEQYF. In DNA form, the CDR3 reads TGTGCCAGCAGAGATTGGACTAGCGCTTCCTACGAGCAGTACTTC. The full variable domain, its missing parts supplied by reference TRBV2 and TRBJ2-7, is EPEVTQTPSHQVTQMGQEVILRCVPISNHLYFYWYRQILGQKVEFLVSFYNNEISEKSEIFDDQFSVERPDGSNFTLKIRSTKLEDSAMYFCASRDWTSASYEQYFGPGTRLTVT.

The chain is built from TRBV5-1 and TRBJ2-1; 14 bases are a match to TRBD2. V was clipped by 4 bases and J by 8 bases; unmatched bases: 8. This CDR3 has 16 residues. Germline V gene sequence: CDR1 SGHRS, CDR2 YFSETQ. The CDR3 reads CASSAVGLAGVHEQFF. As DNA, the CDR3 is TGCGCCAGCAGCGCGGTGGGACTAGCGGGAGTTCATGAGCAGTTCTTC.

V usage is TRBV3-1 (or the pseudogene TRBV3-2) and J usage is TRBJ2-4, with 11 positions matching TRBD2. This CDR3 is built from 18 residues. Germline CDR1 and CDR2: LGHDT and YNNKEL (reference sequence). Trimming cost V 4 bases and J 7 bases; bases outside gene matches: 15. The CDR3 coding sequence is TGTGCCAGCAGCCTCCTGCGACTAGCGGGAACTGCCGAGAACATTCAGTACTTC. This sequence encodes CASSLLRLAGTAENIQYF.

CDR3: CASSFERNTGELFF. The CDR3 nucleotides read TGTGCCAGCAGTTTTGAAAGGAACACCGGGGAGCTGTTTTTT. The chain combines TRBV27 with TRBJ2-2; no clear D gene. The V end was cut by 3 bases, the J end by 1 base, with 6 bases between. Germline loops: CDR1 MNHEY, CDR2 SMNVEV (reference sequence). The CDR3 has 14 residues.

V usage is TRBV6-1 and J usage is TRBJ1-6; D call uncertain. The CDR3 covers 16 residues. The germline V gene has CDR1 MNHNS and CDR2 SASEGT. The V and J ends lost 0 bases and 5 bases respectively, with 11 bases between them. This chain's CDR3 is CASSEAVGFNNSPLHF. As DNA, the CDR3 is TGTGCCAGCAGTGAAGCGGTAGGGTTCAATAATTCACCCCTCCACTTT.